This T cell receptor beta chain was captured in a study of human T cells and chemical hapten exposure. Noted time point: patch test 2, 6 weeks after DPC sensitization. Specified treatment: therapeutic diphenylcyclopropenone sensitization with weekly scalp DPC. TCRdb independently ran MiXCR on the RACE reads; one entry per CDR3 protein. The table includes fewer than 90,000 distinct CDR3 sequences, about 6.3% detected once. In germline, CDR1 is SEHNR, CDR2 FQNEAQ (reference sequence). The CDR3 has 13 residues. Trimming removed 1 base from V and 8 bases from J, with 11 bases in between. Whole-study findings and limits: Healthy individuals' immune responses may differ from those of donors, who had alopecia.

In its sample, this clonotype was seen a few times. The target antigen is unknown. The TCR originated in a woman aged 25 to 39 with alopecia areata. Some clones in this sample may be carry-over from other donors' samples. The sample here was whole blood, taken in connection with sensitization to the hapten diphenylcyclopropenone (DPC). This sequence joins TRBV7-9 and TRBJ1-2; possible D gene TRBD1, 6 bases. CDR3 sequence: CASSLGGGEGYTF. In DNA, the CDR3 is TGTGCCAGCAGCTTAGGCGGGGGCGAGGGCTACACCTTC.